In this sample, the clone carrying this TCR beta chain turned up once. The CDR3 has 13 residues. From germline, CDR1 is SGDLS and CDR2 YYNGEE. V lost 6 bases, J lost 10 bases, and 8 bases stayed unmatched. An amount of RNA that ranged from roughly 0.5 to 1 ug was reverse transcribed with random hexamers. TCRdb independently ran MiXCR on the immunoSEQ multiplex PCR reads; one entry per CDR3 protein. Of 90,000 to 150,000 distinct CDR3 sequences in the sample, 90% to 95% are singletons; the top ten hold approximately 0.097%. This entry is derived from a study of CD8 T cells in Susac syndrome. The TCR originated in a human donor with multiple sclerosis. This chain joins TRBV9 and TRBJ2-1; the match to TRBD2 covers 9 bases. Sequencing was performed on CD4+ T cells from PBMCs. In nucleotides, the CDR3 is TGTGCCAGCAACCTCGGGACTAGCAGAGAGCAGTTCTTC. Amino acid sequence: CASNLGTSREQFF.